This entry concerns a single T cell receptor beta chain. Its antigen is unknown. The data were obtained in a study of cytomegalovirus exposure and HLA in healthy donors. Study details: Genotyping of hundreds of donors showed that 80% to 85% belonged to the Caucasian-associated ancestry cluster.

Overall study findings and caveats: In an earlier analysis, in some 500 donors, most V segments appeared productive either ~87% or ~30% of the time.

With 60 Vbeta and 13 Jbeta primers, the PCR was carried out. Generated by immunoSEQ multiplex PCR, the TCRdb table keeps only in-frame clones and is missing some. The profile covers 60,000 to 90,000 clones, with less than 85% appearing a single time and around 10% taken by the ten largest. The TCR was taken from a woman between 45 and 60 years old in good health and CMV-seropositive. The sequenced material came from PBMCs.

The CDR3 bases are TGCGCCAGCAGCCAATCCACTTTTGGGCAGGGTGGCTACGAGCAGTACTTC. Protein sequence: CASSQSTFGQGGYEQYF. The rearrangement uses TRBV4-3 and TRBJ2-7, with D possibly matching TRBD1 (5 bases). V lost 2 bases, J lost 3 bases, and 20 bases lay in between. The germline CDR1 and CDR2 sequences are LGHNA and YSLEER. The CDR3 is 17 amino acids.